This T cell receptor beta chain originates from a study of Ad26.COV2.S vaccination and SARS-CoV-2 variants. The protocol was immunoSEQ multiplex PCR, while the TCRdb copy is restricted to in-frame clones and leaves out a portion. The profile covers 350,000 to 500,000 clones, with around 91% appearing a single time and 4.3% taken by the ten largest. Study-wide findings and caveats: Reportedly, spike-specific CD8+ and CD4+ T cell responses achieved substantial breadth once vaccination had taken place.

Treatment denoted: around 19 received Ad26.COV2.S at low or high dose, single or two shots; several received placebo; per-sample allocation not given. Following the first vaccine or placebo injection, samples were taken on day 63. Worth noting for this clone: Its antigen remains unidentified.

The receptor's source is a person between 18 and 65 years old who received the Ad26.COV2.S COVID-19 vaccine or a placebo. The material sequenced was peripheral blood, taken in a trial of Ad26.COV2.S vaccine versus placebo.

CDR3 nucleotides: TGTGCCAGTAGTTTTACAGGGTTACGAGGGGGGGGTCAGCCCCAGCATTTT. Translation: CASSFTGLRGGGQPQHF. The V and J genes are TRBV19 and TRBJ1-5; possibly TRBD1 for D (6 bases). Trimming cost V 5 bases and J 6 bases, with 23 bases left between them. Per germline, CDR1 LNHDA and CDR2 SQIVND (reference sequence). The CDR3 is made up of 17 amino acids.